This section outlines one T cell receptor beta chain sequence together with its context. The data stem from a study of human T cells and chemical hapten exposure. Across the whole study: Each week of the approximately 25-week study, patients had diphenylcyclopropenone applied to the scalp.

Germline values: CDR1 SGHRS, CDR2 YFSETQ. This CDR3 contains 14 residues. V dropped 4 bases and J dropped 7; count of bases not matched to a gene: 4. Time point denoted: patch test 1, 2 weeks after DPC sensitization. Stated treatment: therapeutic diphenylcyclopropenone sensitization with weekly scalp DPC. TCRdb re-called the RACE reads through MiXCR, storing one row per CDR3 protein. The sample carries some 180,000 distinct CDR3 sequences, about a fifth recorded once. This sample comprised whole blood, obtained in connection with sensitization to the hapten diphenylcyclopropenone (DPC). V usage is TRBV5-1 and J usage is TRBJ1-6; 8 bases are a match to TRBD1. The TCR sequence derives from a woman in her forties or fifties with alopecia areata. Some clones in this sample may be carry-over from other donors' samples. The CDR3 DNA sequence: TGCGCCAGCAGCCCAGGGGGCGCGAATTCACCCCTCCACTTT. Translating it yields CASSPGGANSPLHF. The complete variable domain, with remaining parts taken from reference TRBV5-1 and TRBJ1-6, reads KAGVTQTPRYLIKTRGQQVTLSCSPISGHRSVSWYQQTPGQGLQFLFEYFSETQRNKGNFPGRFSGRQFSNSRSEMNVSTLELGDSALYLCASSPGGANSPLHFGNGTRLTVT.